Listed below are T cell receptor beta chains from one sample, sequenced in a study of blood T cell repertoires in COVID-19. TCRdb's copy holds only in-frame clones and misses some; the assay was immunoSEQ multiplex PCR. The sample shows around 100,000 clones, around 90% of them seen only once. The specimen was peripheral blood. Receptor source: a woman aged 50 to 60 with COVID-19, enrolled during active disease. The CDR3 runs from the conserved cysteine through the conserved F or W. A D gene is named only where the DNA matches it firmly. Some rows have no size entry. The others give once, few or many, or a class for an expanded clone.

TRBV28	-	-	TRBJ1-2	TGTGCCAGCAGCGACACTGACTATGGCTACACCTTC	CASSDTDYGYTF
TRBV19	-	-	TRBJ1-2	TGTGCCATCCCGCCCCAGACAGGTTCTAACTATGGCTACACCTTC	CAIPPQTGSNYGYTF
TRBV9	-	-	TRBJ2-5	TGTGCCAGCAGCCGTACAGGATCGTACCAAGAGACCCAGTACTTC	CASSRTGSYQETQYF
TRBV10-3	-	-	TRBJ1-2	TGTGCCACTTCCTGGGGACTTCGCTATGGCTACACCTTC	CATSWGLRYGYTF
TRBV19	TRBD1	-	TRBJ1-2	TGTGCCACCTCCGGACAGGGGAGGAACTATGGCTACACCTTC	CATSGQGRNYGYTF
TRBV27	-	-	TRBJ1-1	TGTGCCAGCAGTACGGGTCCGAAAGCTTTCTTT	CASSTGPKAFF
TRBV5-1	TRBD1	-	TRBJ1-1	TGCGCCAGCAGCCCGGGACAGGCGGTCAACACTGAAGCTTTCTTT	CASSPGQAVNTEAFF
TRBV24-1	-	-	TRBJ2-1	TGTGCCACCAGTGCTCCCTACAATGAGCAGTTCTTC	CATSAPYNEQFF
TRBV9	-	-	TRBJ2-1	TGTGCCAGCAGCGTCGGGGCGGCGGGGGCCGTGGGTGAGCAGTTCTTC	CASSVGAAGAVGEQFF
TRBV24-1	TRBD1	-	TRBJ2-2	TGTGCCACCAGTGGCGGACAGGGGGCGAGCACCGGGGAGCTGTTTTTT	CATSGGQGASTGELFF
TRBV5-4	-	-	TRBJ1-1	TGTGCCAGCAGTTCCCGGGTTTCGAACACTGAAGCTTTCTTT	CASSSRVSNTEAFF
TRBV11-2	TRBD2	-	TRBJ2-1	TGTGCCAGCAGCTTAGGAAGGCTAGCGGGTAAATCCTACAATGAGCAGTTCTTC	CASSLGRLAGKSYNEQFF
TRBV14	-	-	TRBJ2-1	TGTGCCAGCAGCCACCTCAGGGGGGCAGGGGCGGGTGATGAGCAGTTCTTC	CASSHLRGAGAGDEQFF
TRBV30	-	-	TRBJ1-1	TGTGCCTGGAGTGCCGGACAGCCAAACACTGAAGCTTTCTTT	CAWSAGQPNTEAFF
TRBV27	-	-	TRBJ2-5	TGTGCCAGCAGCCCGCCCACCCTCCCAATGGGGGCGGAGACCCAGTACTTC	CASSPPTLPMGAETQYF
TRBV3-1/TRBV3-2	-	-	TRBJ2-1	TGTGCCAGCAGCCAAGGGGGGGATGAGCAGTTCTTC	CASSQGGDEQFF
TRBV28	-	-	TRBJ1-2	TGTGCCAGCAATCCGGACAGTAGGGGCTACACCTTC	CASNPDSRGYTF
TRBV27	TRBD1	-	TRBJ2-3	TGTGCCAGCAGTTTAGTCCTCCCATGGGGACAGGGGGGGGGAGATACGCAGTATTTT	CASSLVLPWGQGGGDTQYF
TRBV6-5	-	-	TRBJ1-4	TGTGCCAGCAGATTACAGGGCTCCGGTGAAAAACTGTTTTTT	CASRLQGSGEKLFF
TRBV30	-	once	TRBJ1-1	TGTGCCTGGAGTGGGGGAGGCCAGAACACTGAAGCTTTCTTT	CAWSGGGQNTEAFF
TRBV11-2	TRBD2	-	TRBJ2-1	TGTGCCAGCAGCCCGGGGGGGGGCAATGAGCAGTTCTTC	CASSPGGGNEQFF
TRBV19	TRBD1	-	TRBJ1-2	TGTGCCAGTAGTATTCAGGGGGCTCTCTATGGCTACACCTTC	CASSIQGALYGYTF
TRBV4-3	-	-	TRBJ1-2	TGCGCCAGCAGCCAAGACTACAGGCGTGGCTACACCTTC	CASSQDYRRGYTF
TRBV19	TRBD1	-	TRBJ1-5	TGTGCCAGTAGGACCGGGACAGTAGCCAATCAGCCCCAGCATTTT	CASRTGTVANQPQHF
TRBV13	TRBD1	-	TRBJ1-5	TGTGCCAGCAGCTTACGGGGACAGGGGTATCAGCCCCAGCATTTT	CASSLRGQGYQPQHF
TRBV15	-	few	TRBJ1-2	TGTGCCACCAGCAGAGATAAGGGGGTCTATGGCTACACCTTC	CATSRDKGVYGYTF
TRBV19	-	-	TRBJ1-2	TGTGCCAGTAGCCTCACAGGGACCCCCGGGAACTATGGCTACACCTTC	CASSLTGTPGNYGYTF
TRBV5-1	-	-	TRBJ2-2	TGCGCCAGCAGCCCCAAGGCAGGCGGGGAGCTGTTTTTT	CASSPKAGGELFF
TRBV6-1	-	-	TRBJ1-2	TGTGCCAGCAGTGAGCGTCCTAACTATGGCTACACCTTC	CASSERPNYGYTF
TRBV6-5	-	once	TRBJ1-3	TGTGCCAGCATTAGAGGTCGGGACACCATATATTTT	CASIRGRDTIYF
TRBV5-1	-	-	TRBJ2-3	TGCGCCAGCAGCTTGGTTTCCCCACAGGGATCGCAGTATTTT	CASSLVSPQGSQYF
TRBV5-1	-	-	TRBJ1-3	TGCGCCAGCAGCTTTGAGGGAAACACCATATATTTT	CASSFEGNTIYF
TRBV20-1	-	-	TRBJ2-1	TGCAGTGCTAGAGATCCCGATGAGCAGTTCTTC	CSARDPDEQFF